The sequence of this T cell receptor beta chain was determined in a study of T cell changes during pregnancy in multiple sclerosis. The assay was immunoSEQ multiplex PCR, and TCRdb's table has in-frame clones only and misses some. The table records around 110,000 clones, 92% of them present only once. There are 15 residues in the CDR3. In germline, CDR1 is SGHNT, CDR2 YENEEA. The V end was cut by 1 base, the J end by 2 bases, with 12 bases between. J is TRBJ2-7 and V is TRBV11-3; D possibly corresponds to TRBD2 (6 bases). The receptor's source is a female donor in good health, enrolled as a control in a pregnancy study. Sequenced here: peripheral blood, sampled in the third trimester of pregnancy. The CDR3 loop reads CASSLVGGFAYEQYF. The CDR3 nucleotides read TGTGCCAGCAGCTTAGTTGGGGGGTTTGCCTACGAGCAGTACTTC. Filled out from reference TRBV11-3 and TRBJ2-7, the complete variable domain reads EAGVVQSPRYKIIEKKQPVAFWCNPISGHNTLYWYLQNLGQGPELLIRYENEEAVDDSQLPKDRFSAERLKGVDSTLKIQPAELGDSAVYLCASSLVGGFAYEQYFGPGTRLTVT.